This passage covers 9 T cell receptor beta chains from one sample sequenced in a study of T cells in Graves' hyperthyroidism and ophthalmopathy. There were TCR beta CDR3 regions amplified from RNA transcripts. The study used the HTBI primer set for a first-round RT-PCR of the TCR CDR3. Each CDR3 protein is one row after TCRdb ran MiXCR on the multiplex PCR reads. In the table there are approximately 700,000 distinct CDR3 sequences, roughly 45% of which are singletons. Specimen: peripheral blood or thyroid tissue (not recorded which). These receptor sequences come from an adult man with Graves' disease, either hyperthyroidism or ophthalmopathy (not recorded which).

This chain uses TRBV12-3 or TRBV12-4 with TRBJ1-5, with a possible D match to TRBD1 (6 bases). Trimming stripped 6 bases from V and 3 bases from J, with 15 bases between. This CDR3 has 15 amino acids. CDR3 DNA: TGTGCCAGCAGCTGGGGGGGCGGGATCAATCAGCCCCAGCATTTT. Protein product: CASSWGGGINQPQHF.

The chain combines TRBV2 with TRBJ1-6; possibly TRBD1 for D (6 bases). The V end was cut by 4 bases, the J end by 6 bases, with 13 bases between. The germline gives CDR1 SNHLY, CDR2 FYNNEI. The CDR3 loop spans 15 amino acids. The CDR3 here is CASSGGGAGNSPLHF. The CDR3 DNA is TGTGCCAGCAGTGGTGGGGGCGCGGGTAATTCACCCCTCCACTTT.

This clonotype was seen a handful of times. The V call is TRBV9, the J call TRBJ1-1, with D uncertain. Trimming removed 0 bases at V and 0 bases at J, with 9 bases between. CDR1 and CDR2 (germline): SGDLS, YYNGEE. CDR3 length equals 15 residues. In nucleotides, the CDR3 is TGTGCCAGCAGCGTAGGGGCGGGAATGAACACTGAAGCTTTCTTT. Encoded protein: CASSVGAGMNTEAFF.

This clonotype turned up a few times. The rearrangement joins TRBV20-1 to TRBJ1-5; D is ambiguous. This CDR3 is built from 13 residues. From germline, CDR1 is DFQATT and CDR2 SNEGSKA (reference sequence). V lost 3 bases to trimming and J lost 8 bases, with 14 bases between them. The CDR3 DNA sequence: TGCAGTGCTAGGGCGAGAGGCCGCGAGCCCCAGCATTTT. This codes for CSARARGREPQHF.

The V gene is TRBV20-1, the J gene TRBJ1-2; D is unclear. The length of the CDR3 is 15 residues. CDR1 is DFQATT and CDR2 is SNEGSKA in the germline V gene (reference sequence). V was pared by 6 bases and J by 1 base, with 18 bases between. CDR3 DNA: TGCAGTGCCACCCTCCCCAGAACAGTTAACTATGGCTACACCTTC. Translated: CSATLPRTVNYGYTF.

Concerning this clonotype itself: An end of the junction differs from the germline gene, which may be a read error. The DNA of the CDR3 is TGTGCCAGCAGCTCCCCCACCCCGGGGCGGGGGGCCAACGGCCTGACTTTC. Its translation: CASSSPTPGRGANGLTF. The chain joins TRBV7-2 to TRBJ2-6, with 8 nucleotides matching TRBD2. CDR1 and CDR2 (germline): SGHTA, FQGNSA. CDR3 length equals 17 residues.

This chain links TRBV29-1 with TRBJ1-2; D uncertain. CDR3 size: 17 residues. The V gene lost 3 bases and the J gene lost 0 bases, with 20 bases spanning the gap. The germline V gene has CDR1 SQVTM and CDR2 ANQGSEA. The CDR3 loop is CSVDRGVVHHANYGYTF. The CDR3 DNA is TGCAGCGTTGATCGTGGGGTCGTTCACCATGCTAACTATGGCTACACCTTC.

This rearrangement joins TRBV7-6 to TRBJ2-7; 7 bases match TRBD1. Germline V gives CDR1 SGHVS, CDR2 FNYEAQ. There are 15 residues in the CDR3. V gave up 0 bases and J gave up 2 bases; unmatched junction bases: 4. The DNA for the CDR3 is TGTGCCAGCAGCTTAGCAGGGGACAGACCCTACGAGCAGTACTTC. Translating it yields CASSLAGDRPYEQYF.

The J gene is TRBJ1-1, the V gene TRBV29-1; D gene unclear. The CDR3 totals 10 residues. V shed 8 bases and J shed 4 bases, with 8 bases lying between them. The germline V gene encodes CDR1 SQVTM and CDR2 ANQGSEA. The CDR3 nucleotides are TGCAGCCCACGGAGCACTGAAGCTTTCTTT. This encodes CSPRSTEAFF. Complete variable domain (other parts from reference TRBV29-1 and TRBJ1-1): SAVISQKPSRDICQRGTSLTIQCQVDSQVTMMFWYRQQPGQSLTLIATANQGSEATYESGFVIDKFPISRPNLTFSTLTVSNMSPEDSSIYLCSPRSTEAFFGQGTRLTVV.